The 16 T cell receptor beta chains listed next were all sequenced from one sample in a study of blood T cells in healthy people across ages. It was with a sample-barcoded 5' primer and a J-beta primer mix that a second PCR of roughly 6 to 12 cycles was run. TCRdb re-called the 5' RACE reads with MiXCR, one entry per CDR3 protein. The sample lists 1.2 million to 1.5 million distinct CDR3 sequences, 55% to 75% occurring once. The specimen sequenced was blood. These receptors all come from a man younger than 35 in good health.

The chain recombines TRBV29-1 with TRBJ2-3; weak D call: TRBD2 (5 bases). The CDR3 has 15 residues. Germline V gives CDR1 SQVTM, CDR2 ANQGSEA. V lost 4 bases and J 1 base, leaving 15 bases between the germline ends. This CDR3 is CSVVRASGGTDTQYF. The CDR3 nucleotides are TGCAGCGTTGTCCGGGCGAGCGGCGGCACAGATACGCAGTATTTT.

V and J are TRBV24-1 and TRBJ2-3; tentative D call: TRBD2 (5 bases). The V and J ends lost 4 bases and 6 bases respectively, with 19 bases between them. This CDR3 spans 16 amino acids. Germline CDR1 reads KGHDR; CDR2 reads SFDVKD. The CDR3 loop is CATSENSGLSLDTQYF. CDR3 DNA sequence: TGTGCCACCAGTGAGAATTCAGGACTGTCCTTGGATACGCAGTATTTT.

This clonotype was observed a few times. The V and J genes are TRBV20-1 and TRBJ1-6; D is possibly TRBD1 (6 bases). V lost 5 bases to trimming and J lost 8 bases, with 16 bases between them. Germline V gives CDR1 DFQATT, CDR2 SNEGSKA (reference sequence). The CDR3 loop spans 14 amino acids. CDR3 DNA: TGCAGTGCTCACCTTGAACAGGGTTATTCACCCCTCCACTTT. This gives the protein CSAHLEQGYSPLHF.

The genes are TRBV4-1 and TRBJ1-2; 8 bases map to TRBD1. With V trimmed by 4 bases and J by 7 bases, 11 bases remained unmatched. The length of the CDR3 is 15 residues. In germline, CDR1 is MGHRA, CDR2 YSYEKL. Here the CDR3 DNA reads TGCGCCAGCAGCCGAGGTCCGGGACAGGATTCTGGCTACACCTTC. Translating gives CASSRGPGQDSGYTF.

The CDR3 DNA sequence: TGCAGTGTTCGACGGGTTTATACGCAGTATTTT. The encoded protein is CSVRRVYTQYF. The chain uses TRBV20-1 and TRBJ2-3; no reliable D call. Trimming cost V 7 bases and J 7 bases, with 12 bases left between them. This CDR3 has 11 residues. Germline V gene data show CDR1 as DFQATT and CDR2 as SNEGSKA (reference sequence).

Here the CDR3 reads CASVGGNTEAFF. CDR3 bases: TGTGCCAGCGTCGGTGGGAACACTGAAGCTTTCTTT. The V and J genes are TRBV11-2 and TRBJ1-1; D unclear. The CDR3 extends over 12 amino acids. The germline gives CDR1 SGHAT, CDR2 FQNNGV. Between the trimmed V and J ends, which lost 8 bases and 1 base, there was a span of 8 bases.

The V call is TRBV28, the J call TRBJ2-3; 12 nucleotides agree with TRBD2. Germline CDR1 MDHEN, CDR2 SYDVKM. V lost 4 bases, J lost 3 bases, and 5 bases stayed unmatched. This CDR3 spans 16 amino acids. CDR3 sequence: CASSSTTSGGTDTQYF. The DNA for the CDR3 is TGTGCCAGCAGTTCCACGACTAGCGGGGGTACAGATACGCAGTATTTT.

The rearrangement links TRBV6-2 or TRBV6-3 to TRBJ2-2; no clear D. Trimming removed 2 bases at V and 5 bases at J, with 6 bases between. This CDR3 spans 13 amino acids. From germline, CDR1 is MNHEY and CDR2 SVGEGT. CDR3 amino acids: CASSYGSTGELFF. The CDR3 DNA reads as TGTGCCAGCAGTTACGGTAGTACCGGGGAGCTGTTTTTT.

The CDR3 DNA follows: TGCGCCAGCAGCTTTGGACTAGCGGGAGGCCCTTCCTACAATGAGCAGTTCTTC. It translates to CASSFGLAGGPSYNEQFF. The chain carries TRBV5-1 and TRBJ2-1, with TRBD2 identical over 14 bases. Germline values: CDR1 SGHRS, CDR2 YFSETQ. This CDR3 is built from 18 residues. V shed 2 bases, J shed 1 base, and the junction held 5 bases outside the gene matches.

The chain links TRBV7-9 to TRBJ2-7; 7 bases agree with TRBD1. TRBJ2-5 explains the end of the DNA better; the J call may be wrong. Per the germline V gene, CDR1 is SEHNR and CDR2 is FQNEAQ (reference sequence). This CDR3 spans 15 amino acids. CDR3 amino acids: CASSQGVTGYETQYF. In DNA form, the CDR3 reads TGTGCCAGCAGCCAGGGAGTGACAGGGTACGAGACCCAGTACTTC.

This chain links TRBV7-2 with TRBJ2-3; D perhaps matches TRBD1 (5 bases). The ends were cut back, 5 bases at V and 5 bases at J, with 20 bases in the middle. The CDR3 is made up of 16 amino acids. Germline V gene lookup returns CDR1 SGHTA and CDR2 FQGNSA. In DNA, the CDR3 is TGTGCCAGCAGCCCAGGGCGTGGGTTATCGTTAGATACGCAGTATTTT. Translated: CASSPGRGLSLDTQYF.

V gene TRBV4-2 combines with J gene TRBJ1-5; 8 nucleotides line up with TRBD1. With 4 bases clipped from V and 7 bases from J, the junction kept 6 bases outside the gene matches. This CDR3 contains 14 residues. Per the germline V gene, CDR1 is LGHNA and CDR2 is YNFKEQ. The DNA of the CDR3 is TGTGCCAGCAGCCGCCAGACAGGGGAGCAGCCCCAGCATTTT. This codes for CASSRQTGEQPQHF.

This clonotype was seen a single time. The CDR3 region is CASSQDQGIETQYF. The CDR3 coding sequence is TGCGCCAGCAGCCAAGATCAGGGTATTGAGACCCAGTACTTC. The V gene is TRBV4-1, the J gene TRBJ2-5; D may be TRBD1 (5 bases). The length of the CDR3 is 14 residues. CDR1 MGHRA and CDR2 YSYEKL come from the germline V gene. V dropped 0 bases and J dropped 5 bases, with 10 bases sitting between them.

The gene calls are TRBV28 and TRBJ2-4; 8 nucleotides match TRBD1. Germline V gives CDR1 MDHEN, CDR2 SYDVKM. V shed 4 bases, J shed 6 bases, and the junction held 5 bases outside the gene matches. This CDR3 is built from 14 residues. CDR3 in amino acids: CASSSDREINIQYF. For the CDR3, the DNA is TGTGCCAGCAGTTCGGACAGGGAAATAAACATTCAGTACTTC.

CDR3 in amino acids: CASRGLAGLYGEQFF. CDR3 nucleotides: TGTGCCAGCAGGGGACTAGCGGGGCTCTACGGTGAGCAGTTCTTC. The chain uses TRBV6-1 and TRBJ2-1; 13 bases align to TRBD2. The ends lost 6 bases at V and 9 bases at J; junction bases unmatched: 8. The CDR3 sequence is 15 residues long. Germline CDR1 reads MNHNS; CDR2 reads SASEGT.

This clonotype was seen just once. In nucleotides, the CDR3 is TGTGCCAGCAGCCAGCCCCGGGTAGGGGCTGAAAAACTGTTTTTT. As protein: CASSQPRVGAEKLFF. The rearrangement joins TRBV7-8 to TRBJ1-4; D might be TRBD1 (5 bases). This CDR3 spans 15 amino acids. The germline gives CDR1 SGHVS, CDR2 FQNEAQ. Trimming took off 5 bases at V and 7 bases at J, with 17 bases between the two ends.